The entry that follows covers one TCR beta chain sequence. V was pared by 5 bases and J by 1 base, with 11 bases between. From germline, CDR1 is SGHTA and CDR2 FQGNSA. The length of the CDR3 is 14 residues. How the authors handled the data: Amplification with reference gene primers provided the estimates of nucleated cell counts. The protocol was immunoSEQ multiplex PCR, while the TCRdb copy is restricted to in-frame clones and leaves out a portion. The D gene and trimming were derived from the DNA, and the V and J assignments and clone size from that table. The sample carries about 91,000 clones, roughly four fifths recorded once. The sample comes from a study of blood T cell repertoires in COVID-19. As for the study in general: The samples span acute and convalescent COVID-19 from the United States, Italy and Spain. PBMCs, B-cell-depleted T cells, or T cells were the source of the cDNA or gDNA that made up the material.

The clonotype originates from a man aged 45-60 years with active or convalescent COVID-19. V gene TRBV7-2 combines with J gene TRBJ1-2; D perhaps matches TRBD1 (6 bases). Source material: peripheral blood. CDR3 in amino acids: CASSIGQFNYGYTF. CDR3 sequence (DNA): TGTGCCAGCAGCATCGGACAGTTTAACTATGGCTACACCTTC.